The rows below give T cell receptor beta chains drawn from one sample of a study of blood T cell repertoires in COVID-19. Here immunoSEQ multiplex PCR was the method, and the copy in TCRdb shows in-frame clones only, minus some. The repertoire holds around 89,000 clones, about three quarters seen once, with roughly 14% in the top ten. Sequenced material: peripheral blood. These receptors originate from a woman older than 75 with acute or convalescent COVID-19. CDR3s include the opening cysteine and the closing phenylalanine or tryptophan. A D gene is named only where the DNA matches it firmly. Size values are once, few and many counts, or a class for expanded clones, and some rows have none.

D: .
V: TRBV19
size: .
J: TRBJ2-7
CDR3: CASTPSGQGREQYF
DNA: TGTGCCAGTACCCCATCGGGACAAGGGCGCGAGCAGTACTTC

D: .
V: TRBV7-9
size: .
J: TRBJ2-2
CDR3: CASTGSRSNTGELFF
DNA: TGTGCCAGCACCGGTTCGAGGTCGAACACCGGGGAGCTGTTTTTT

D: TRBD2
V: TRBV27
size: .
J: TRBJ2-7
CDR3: CASTRLAGDEQYF
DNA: TGTGCCAGCACTAGACTAGCGGGGGACGAGCAGTACTTC

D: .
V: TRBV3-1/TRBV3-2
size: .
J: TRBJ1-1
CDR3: CASSQVTSVGTEAFF
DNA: TGTGCCAGCAGCCAAGTAACTAGCGTGGGCACTGAAGCTTTCTTT

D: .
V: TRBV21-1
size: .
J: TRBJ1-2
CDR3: CASSKRRLRVYGYTF
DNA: TGTGCCAGCAGCAAAAGGAGACTGAGGGTATATGGCTACACCTTC

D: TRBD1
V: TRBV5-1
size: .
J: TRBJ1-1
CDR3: CASSRDRGTTEAFF
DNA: TGCGCCAGCAGCCGGGACAGGGGGACGACTGAAGCTTTCTTT

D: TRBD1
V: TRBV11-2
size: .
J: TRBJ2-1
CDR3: CASSPTGGSEQFF
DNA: TGTGCCAGCAGCCCGACAGGGGGAAGTGAGCAGTTCTTC

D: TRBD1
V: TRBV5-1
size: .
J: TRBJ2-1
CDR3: CASSRTGGWANEQFF
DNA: TGCGCCAGCAGCCGTACAGGGGGCTGGGCCAATGAGCAGTTCTTC

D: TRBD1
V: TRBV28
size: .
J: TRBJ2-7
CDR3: CASRGQESSYEQYF
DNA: TGTGCCAGCAGGGGACAGGAGAGCTCCTACGAGCAGTACTTC

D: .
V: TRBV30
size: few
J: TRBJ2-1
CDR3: CAWSGGAPGNEQFF
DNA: TGTGCCTGGAGTGGCGGGGCCCCTGGGAATGAGCAGTTCTTC

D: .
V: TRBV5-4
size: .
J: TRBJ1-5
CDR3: CASSLRGYNQPQHF
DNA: TGTGCCAGCAGCTTGAGGGGATACAATCAGCCCCAGCATTTT

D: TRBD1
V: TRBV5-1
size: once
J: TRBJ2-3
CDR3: CASSHSGQGATGDTQYF
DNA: TGCGCCAGCTCCCACTCCGGACAGGGCGCGACTGGAGATACGCAGTATTTT

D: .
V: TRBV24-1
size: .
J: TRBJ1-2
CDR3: CATSETGNYGYTF
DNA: TGTGCCACCAGTGAAACAGGGAACTATGGCTACACCTTC